This T cell receptor (beta chain) was sequenced in a study of regulatory T cells in long-lasting Graves disease. As to time point: persistent/refractory GD, antithyroid drugs over 5 years with positive TRAb. The TCR library used RNA extracted from PBMCs. Construction of the TCR beta libraries employed iRepertoire HTBI primers in conjunction with Arm-PCR of CDR3 regions. One entry per CDR3 protein, called by TCRdb with MiXCR from the multiplex PCR reads. The sample consists of hundreds of thousands of distinct CDR3 sequences, less than 25% of them appearing once. The table lists this clonotype with many counts. Source: peripheral blood mononuclear cells (PBMCs), taken when the disease was refractory, from a patient treated with antithyroid drugs. This clonotype was sampled from a female donor with Graves disease.

The CDR3 loop reads CASRELRTGVTEAFF. CDR3 in DNA: TGTGCCAGCAGAGAACTCCGGACAGGGGTTACTGAAGCTTTCTTT. The rearrangement links TRBV12-3 or TRBV12-4 to TRBJ1-1, with TRBD1 identical over 9 bases. V gave up 6 bases and J gave up 5 bases; unmatched junction bases: 10. This CDR3 is 15 amino acids long.